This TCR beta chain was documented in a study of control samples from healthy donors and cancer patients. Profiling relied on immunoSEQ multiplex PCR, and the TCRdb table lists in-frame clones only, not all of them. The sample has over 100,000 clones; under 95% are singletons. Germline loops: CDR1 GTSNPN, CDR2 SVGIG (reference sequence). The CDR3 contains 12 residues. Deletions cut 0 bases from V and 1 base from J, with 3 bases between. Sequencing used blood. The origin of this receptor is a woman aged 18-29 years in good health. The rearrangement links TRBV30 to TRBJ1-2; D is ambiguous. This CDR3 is CAWSVVNYGYTF. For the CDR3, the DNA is TGTGCCTGGAGTGTAGTTAACTATGGCTACACCTTC.